This T cell receptor (beta chain) appears in the sequencing data of a study of technical replicates of blood from a few donors. Trimming took off 0 bases at V and 1 base at J, with 12 bases between the two ends. The CDR3 is made up of 16 amino acids. Looked up from germline, CDR1 is SGHRS and CDR2 is YFSETQ. Using immunoSEQ multiplex PCR, the repertoire was profiled, and TCRdb retains in-frame clones only, with some absent. The repertoire includes roughly 15,000 clones, approximately 80% of them detected once, and roughly a tenth sits in the top ten. The receptor comes from a human donor in good health. Some clones in this sample may be carry-over from other donors' samples. The sequencing sample was made of PBMCs. This chain joins TRBV5-1 and TRBJ2-3; tentative D call: TRBD1 (6 bases). This CDR3 is CASSLAGHRGTDTQYF. The CDR3 DNA is TGCGCCAGCAGCTTGGCGGGACATAGGGGCACAGATACGCAGTATTTT.